Shown below are 31 T cell receptor beta chains from a single sample sequenced in a study of OX40 agonist ivuxolimab in advanced cancers. Libraries were prepared by immunoSEQ multiplex PCR; TCRdb keeps only in-frame clonotypes and omits some of them. Of roughly 80,000 clones in the sample, 85% to 95% are singletons; the top ten hold 13% to 15%. The sequenced sample was CD4+ or CD8+ T cells sorted from blood, obtained in a trial of the OX40 agonist ivuxolimab. These receptors originate from an adult with an advanced solid tumor such as melanoma, head and neck, liver or kidney cancer.

The V call is TRBV25-1, the J call TRBJ2-5; D possibly uses TRBD1 or TRBD2 (5 bases each). Germline V CDR1 and CDR2: MGHDK, SYGVNS. The CDR3 consists of 15 residues. The V and J ends lost 0 bases and 3 bases respectively, with 11 bases between them. The CDR3 DNA sequence: TGTGCCAGCAGTGAATATAGGGACGATAAAGAGACCCAGTACTTC. The encoded protein is CASSEYRDDKETQYF.

This chain links TRBV7-6 with TRBJ2-7, with 11 bases identical to TRBD2. The germline V gene encodes CDR1 SGHVS and CDR2 FNYEAQ. This CDR3 region has 15 residues. Trimming took 5 bases from V and 0 from J; bases not matched to a gene: 3. The CDR3 is CASSPGTSGSYEQYF. For the CDR3, the DNA is TGTGCCAGCAGCCCCGGGACTAGCGGCTCCTACGAGCAGTACTTC.

The chain joins TRBV11-2 to TRBJ2-7; 10 bases agree with TRBD2. V lost 0 bases to trimming and J lost 11 bases; unmatched junction nucleotides: 19. This CDR3 region has 18 residues. Germline V CDR1 and CDR2: SGHAT, FQNNGV. Here the CDR3 DNA reads TGTGCCAGCAGCTTAGATCATCCCCTAGCGGGAGAGGGTCGGGGCGAGTACTTC. Residues: CASSLDHPLAGEGRGEYF.

This clone is a singleton in its sample. The chain combines TRBV4-1 with TRBJ1-5; D is uncertain. The germline CDR1 and CDR2 sequences are MGHRA and YSYEKL. The CDR3 totals 15 residues. Trimming removed 4 bases from V and 3 bases from J, with 13 bases in between. The chain's CDR3 is CASSRRTEPNQPQHF. The CDR3 bases are TGCGCCAGCAGCCGAAGAACTGAGCCCAATCAGCCCCAGCATTTT.

V gene TRBV10-3 combines with J gene TRBJ1-4, with 7 bases lining up with TRBD1. CDR3 size: 14 residues. Germline CDR1 reads ENHRY; CDR2 reads SYGVKD. V shed 7 bases, J shed 8 bases, and the junction held 10 bases outside the gene matches. Here the CDR3 reads CAIKKQGRREKLFF. The CDR3 region has the DNA TGTGCCATCAAAAAACAGGGGAGGCGGGAAAAACTGTTTTTT.

The gene calls are TRBV28 and TRBJ2-1; D unresolved. The CDR3 loop spans 12 amino acids. V was cut by 0 bases and J by 7 bases, with 4 bases left in between. Looked up from germline, CDR1 is MDHEN and CDR2 is SYDVKM. The CDR3 reads CASSLWENEQFF. The DNA of the CDR3 is TGTGCCAGCAGTTTATGGGAGAATGAGCAGTTCTTC.

The chain links TRBV4-3 to TRBJ1-4; D not certain. V shed 1 base and J shed 6 bases, with 15 bases lying between them. Germline CDR1 LGHNA, CDR2 YSLEER. The CDR3 covers 16 residues. The DNA for the CDR3 is TGCGCCAGCAGCCAAGTCAACGCTGGGCGGGATGAAAAACTGTTTTTT. This sequence encodes CASSQVNAGRDEKLFF.

CDR3 DNA: TGTGCCAGCAGCTTCGGACAGTTAGAGCAGTACTTC. Its protein product is CASSFGQLEQYF. The V gene is TRBV7-8, the J gene TRBJ2-7; possibly TRBD1 for D (6 bases). Trimming pared 3 bases from V and 7 bases from J, leaving 10 bases between. The CDR3 runs to 12 residues. The germline V gene encodes CDR1 SGHVS and CDR2 FQNEAQ.

This clone was found once. J is TRBJ1-4 and V is TRBV28; possible D gene TRBD1, 5 bases. In germline, CDR1 is MDHEN, CDR2 SYDVKM. The CDR3 runs 15 residues. V was shortened by 5 bases and J by 7 bases, with 17 bases between the two germline ends. The CDR3 DNA is TGTGCCAGCAGTCTCCCGGGTCGGGGGGGTGAAAAACTGTTTTTT. Translating it yields CASSLPGRGGEKLFF.

This rearrangement joins TRBV27 to TRBJ2-2; 10 bases match TRBD1. The CDR3 has 16 amino acids. Germline CDR1 reads MNHEY; CDR2 reads SMNVEV (reference sequence). J lost 5 bases, V lost 4 bases, and 7 bases had no gene match. CDR3 DNA sequence: TGTGCCAGCAGTTCGACCGGGACAGGGGTGACCGGGGAGCTGTTTTTT. This sequence encodes CASSSTGTGVTGELFF.

This clone came up once. The rearrangement links TRBV9 to TRBJ1-1; D might be TRBD1 (5 bases). CDR3 size: 16 residues. V lost 0 bases, J lost 1 base, and 13 bases lay in between. Germline lookup yields CDR1 SGDLS and CDR2 YYNGEE. The CDR3 reads CASSVEIDSPNTEAFF. Written as DNA, the CDR3 is TGTGCCAGCAGCGTAGAGATAGACAGCCCGAACACTGAAGCTTTCTTT.

This clone was found once. The genes are TRBV5-6 and TRBJ1-5; D is perhaps TRBD1 (5 bases). Germline values: CDR1 SGHDT, CDR2 YYEEEE. Between the trimmed V and J ends, which lost 4 bases and 0 bases, there was a span of 11 bases. This CDR3 has 15 amino acids. CDR3 region: CASSDGTYSNQPQHF. The CDR3 DNA follows: TGTGCCAGCAGCGACGGGACTTATAGCAATCAGCCCCAGCATTTT.

The chain is built from TRBV7-6 and TRBJ2-7, with 8 positions matching TRBD1. Germline V gene data show CDR1 as SGHVS and CDR2 as FNYEAQ. The CDR3 spans 12 residues. With V trimmed by 3 bases and J by 6 bases, 1 base remained unmatched. The DNA for the CDR3 is TGTGCCAGCAGCTTGGGACAGGCCGAGCAGTACTTC. This translates into CASSLGQAEQYF.

Only one count was recorded for this clone. The chain recombines TRBV7-2 with TRBJ1-1; no clear D gene. The CDR3 is 12 residues long. V lost 5 bases and J 8 bases, leaving 12 bases between the germline ends. Germline V gene data show CDR1 as SGHTA and CDR2 as FQGNSA. This chain's CDR3 is CASSPLTLEAFF. Here the CDR3 DNA reads TGTGCCAGCAGCCCCTTGACACTCGAAGCTTTCTTT.

This clone was observed once. V is TRBV9 and J is TRBJ2-5; D possibly matches TRBD1 or TRBD2 (5 bases each). CDR3 size: 14 residues. Looked up from germline, CDR1 is SGDLS and CDR2 is YYNGEE. V was shortened by 1 base and J by 2 bases, with 9 bases between the two germline ends. CDR3 amino acids: CASSVFGGQETQYF. CDR3 in DNA: TGTGCCAGCAGCGTATTTGGGGGACAAGAGACCCAGTACTTC.

This clone was seen once. The rearrangement links TRBV7-9 to TRBJ1-2, with a possible D match to TRBD1 (5 bases). The CDR3 consists of 13 residues. Germline values: CDR1 SEHNR, CDR2 FQNEAQ (reference sequence). Trimming pared 5 bases from V and 8 bases from J, leaving 15 bases between. The CDR3 loop is CASSPHGGWGYTF. In nucleotides, the CDR3 is TGTGCCAGCAGCCCACATGGGGGGTGGGGCTACACCTTC.

The genes are TRBV11-2 and TRBJ2-6; D remains unclear. Trimming removed 0 bases at V and 0 bases at J, with 18 bases between. The germline gives CDR1 SGHAT, CDR2 FQNNGV. CDR3 length equals 20 residues. The DNA of the CDR3 is TGTGCCAGCAGCTTAGATGGGTGGGTCACCTCCACCTCTGGGGCCAACGTCCTGACTTTC. This gives the protein CASSLDGWVTSTSGANVLTF.

The CDR3 sequence is CASTTPGGREQYF. The CDR3 region has the DNA TGTGCCAGCACCACCCCAGGGGGACGCGAGCAGTACTTC. The rearrangement uses TRBV27 and TRBJ2-7; 7 bases align to TRBD1. Germline CDR1 reads MNHEY; CDR2 reads SMNVEV (reference sequence). V dropped 7 bases and J dropped 6; count of bases not matched to a gene: 9. The CDR3 sequence is 13 residues long.

The chain links TRBV27 to TRBJ1-5, with 11 bases that match TRBD1. This CDR3 has 17 amino acids. With 0 bases clipped from V and 0 bases from J, the junction kept 1 base outside the gene matches. Germline CDR1 MNHEY, CDR2 SMNVEV (reference sequence). CDR3 DNA: TGTGCCAGCAGTTTATCGGGACAGGGGGATAGCAATCAGCCCCAGCATTTT. Protein product: CASSLSGQGDSNQPQHF.

The chain is built from TRBV4-3 and TRBJ2-5; D is ambiguous. Between the trimmed V and J ends, which lost 5 bases and 4 bases, there was a span of 5 bases. The CDR3 totals 11 residues. Germline CDR1 and CDR2: LGHNA and YSLEER. In DNA form, the CDR3 reads TGCGCCAGCAGCAATGGAGAGACCCAGTACTTC. Translation: CASSNGETQYF.

The chain links TRBV7-2 to TRBJ2-7; 7 bases are a match to TRBD2. This CDR3 contains 14 residues. The J segment lost 3 bases and the V segment lost 6 bases, leaving 8 bases of the junction unmatched. Germline CDR1 is SGHTA and CDR2 is FQGNSA. The CDR3 protein is CASRRLAVSYEQYF. CDR3 bases: TGTGCCAGCAGGCGACTAGCAGTTAGCTACGAGCAGTACTTC.

The chain has TRBV2 and TRBJ2-1; D might be TRBD2 (6 bases). The V gene's germline CDR1 is SNHLY and CDR2 FYNNEI. V lost 11 bases and J lost 0, with 17 bases in between. There are 15 residues in the CDR3. Here the CDR3 reads CAAPEGPSSYNEQFF. DNA for the CDR3: TGTGCCGCCCCGGAGGGGCCTAGCTCCTACAATGAGCAGTTCTTC.

This chain links TRBV19 with TRBJ1-1; TRBD1 is a possible D gene (5 bases). CDR3 length: 12 residues. Germline V gene lookup returns CDR1 LNHDA and CDR2 SQIVND (reference sequence). V was trimmed by 2 bases and J by 8 bases, leaving 9 bases between them. CDR3 amino acids: CASSISGGEAFF. CDR3 DNA sequence: TGTGCCAGTAGTATAAGCGGGGGAGAAGCTTTCTTT.

The chain recombines TRBV6-5 with TRBJ1-3, with a possible D match to TRBD1 (5 bases). This CDR3 is built from 15 residues. Germline loops: CDR1 MNHEY, CDR2 SVGAGI. V was trimmed by 7 bases and J by 0 bases, leaving 13 bases between them. The CDR3, as DNA: TGTGCCAGCACCCCGGGGGGTGGCTCTGGAAACACCATATATTTT. This translates into CASTPGGGSGNTIYF.

This clone was counted a single time. V gene TRBV7-6 combines with J gene TRBJ2-5; D is perhaps TRBD1 or TRBD2 (5 bases each). With the DNA end fitting TRBJ2-7 better, the J assignment may be wrong. The CDR3 totals 14 residues. Looked up from germline, CDR1 is SGHVS and CDR2 is FNYEAQ. The CDR3 region is CASSVRGSSYEQYF. The CDR3 DNA reads as TGTGCCAGCAGCGTCCGGGGCAGCTCCTACGAGCAGTACTTC.

The chain is built from TRBV7-3 and TRBJ2-3, with D hard to call. CDR1 and CDR2 from the germline V gene are SGHTA and FQGTGA. CDR3 size: 15 residues. V shed 5 bases and J shed 0 bases, with 12 bases lying between them. The CDR3 is CASSDGTASTDTQYF. The CDR3 DNA reads as TGTGCCAGCAGCGACGGAACGGCTAGCACAGATACGCAGTATTTT.

The V and J genes are TRBV5-1 and TRBJ1-2; D unclear. V shed 0 bases and J shed 3 bases, with 9 bases lying between them. The CDR3 extends over 14 amino acids. Looked up from germline, CDR1 is SGHRS and CDR2 is YFSETQ. CDR3 bases: TGCGCCAGCAGCTTGGACAAGGATTACTATGGCTACACCTTC. Protein sequence: CASSLDKDYYGYTF.

The V gene is TRBV15, the J gene TRBJ2-7; 10 bases map to TRBD1. The CDR3 spans 19 residues. Germline lookup yields CDR1 LNHNV and CDR2 YYDKDF (reference sequence). Trimming took 3 bases from V and 5 from J; bases not matched to a gene: 19. This chain's CDR3 is CATSRNPGTGVEEGHEQYF. The CDR3, as DNA: TGTGCCACCAGCAGGAATCCCGGGACAGGGGTTGAAGAGGGCCACGAGCAGTACTTC.

The chain is built from TRBV5-4 and TRBJ1-1; D ambiguous. Germline loops: CDR1 SGHNT, CDR2 YYREEE (reference sequence). CDR3 length: 12 amino acids. V was cut by 1 base and J by 7 bases, with 8 bases left in between. This chain's CDR3 is CASSLLTDEAFF. CDR3 DNA sequence: TGTGCCAGCAGCTTGCTGACGGATGAAGCTTTCTTT.

The genes are TRBV19 and TRBJ2-1; a possible D gene is TRBD1 (5 bases). The CDR3 spans 16 residues. The V end lost 0 bases, the J end lost 3 bases, and 12 bases lay between the germline ends. Germline V lookup: CDR1 LNHDA, CDR2 SQIVND (reference sequence). CDR3 sequence: CASSIDAGLSYNEQFF. In nucleotides, the CDR3 is TGTGCCAGTAGTATAGATGCAGGGCTAAGCTACAATGAGCAGTTCTTC.

The chain recombines TRBV11-2 with TRBJ1-5; D gene ambiguous. The germline CDR1 and CDR2 sequences are SGHAT and FQNNGV. The CDR3 sequence is 12 residues long. V shed 5 bases and J shed 2 bases, with 4 bases lying between them. The CDR3 spells CASSRGNQPQHF. Written as DNA, the CDR3 is TGTGCCAGCAGCCGGGGCAATCAGCCCCAGCATTTT.